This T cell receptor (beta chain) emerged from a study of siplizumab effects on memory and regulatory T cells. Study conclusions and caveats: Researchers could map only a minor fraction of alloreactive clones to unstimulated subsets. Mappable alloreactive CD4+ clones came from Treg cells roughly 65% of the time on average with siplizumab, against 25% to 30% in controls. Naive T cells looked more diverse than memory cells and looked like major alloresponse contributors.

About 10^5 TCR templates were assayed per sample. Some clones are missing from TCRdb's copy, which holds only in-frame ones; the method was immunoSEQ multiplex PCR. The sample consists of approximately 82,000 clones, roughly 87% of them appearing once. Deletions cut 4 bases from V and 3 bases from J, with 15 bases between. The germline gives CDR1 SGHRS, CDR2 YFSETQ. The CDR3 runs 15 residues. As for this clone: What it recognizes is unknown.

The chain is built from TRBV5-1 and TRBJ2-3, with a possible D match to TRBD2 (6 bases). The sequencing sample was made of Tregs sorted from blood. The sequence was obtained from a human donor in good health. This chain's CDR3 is CASSALGGVTDTQYF. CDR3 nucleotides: TGCGCCAGCAGCGCTCTTGGCGGGGTTACAGATACGCAGTATTTT.